The subject of this entry is one T cell receptor (beta chain). The antigen remains unidentified. The junction departs from the called germline gene at one end, perhaps through a read error. The data were taken from a study of OX40 agonist ivuxolimab in advanced cancers. Study-wide results and limits: Clonal expansion was seen in CD4+ and CD8+ blood T cells by week 6 at 0.1 to 3.0 mg/kg. Among patients with partial responses at 0.1-3.0 mg/kg, clonal expansion was among the lowest.

Using immunoSEQ multiplex PCR, the repertoire was profiled, and TCRdb retains in-frame clones only, with some absent. This sample carries tens of thousands of clones, roughly 85% of them seen once, and the ten largest clones take around 2%. CDR1 is SGHRS, CDR2 YFSETQ, per germline. CDR3 length equals 13 residues. Sequencing used CD4+ or CD8+ T cells sorted from blood, obtained in a trial of the OX40 agonist ivuxolimab. The TCR originated in an adult with an advanced solid tumor such as melanoma, head and neck, liver or kidney cancer. This chain joins TRBV5-1 and TRBJ1-1; D call uncertain. Written as DNA, the CDR3 is TGCACCAGCAGCTTGGGAGGGTTGCCTGAAGCTTTCTTT. This sequence encodes CTSSLGGLPEAFF.